These 5 T cell receptor beta chains came from one sample sequenced in a study of T cell clusters in autoimmune cytopenias. TRB rearrangements were amplified by touch-down multiplex PCR with mixed TRB-A/B primers. Reanalyzing the multiplex PCR reads, TCRdb keeps one entry per CDR3 protein, without DNA. In total, the table holds about 4,500 distinct CDR3 sequences. Each sample's input was around 270 ng genomic DNA, some 40,000 genome equivalents. These sequences were also reported in another study, on T cell repertoires in aging, cancer and after chemotherapy.

Sequencing was done on a sample of peripheral blood. All receptors come from a human donor in good health.

The J gene is TRBJ2-3, the V gene TRBV6-2 or TRBV6-3; no DNA is available, so the TRBD2 call from TCRdb remains unchecked. The CDR3 runs 14 residues. From germline, CDR1 is MNHEY and CDR2 SVGEGT. The CDR3: CASRILAFTDTQYF.

V and J are TRBV5-4 and TRBJ2-3; TCRdb reports TRBD1, a call that lacks DNA to check it against. The CDR3 runs to 14 residues. The V gene's germline CDR1 is SGHNT and CDR2 YYREEE (reference sequence). Here the CDR3 reads CASSAPGTTDTQYF. Full variable domain (missing parts from reference TRBV5-4 and TRBJ2-3): ETGVTQSPTHLIKTRGQQVTLRCSSQSGHNTVSWYQQALGQGPQFIFQYYREEENGRGNFPPRFSGLQFPNYSSELNVNALELDDSALYLCASSAPGTTDTQYFGPGTRLTVL.

This clonotype is medium-sized by frequency. The CDR3 loop is CATSGRWTPLDSGELFF. The chain recombines TRBV15 with TRBJ2-2; as DNA is missing, the TRBD2 call by TCRdb cannot be tested. This CDR3 contains 17 residues. Germline V lookup: CDR1 LNHNV, CDR2 YYDKDF (reference sequence).

This sequence joins TRBV6-2 or TRBV6-3 and TRBJ1-5; TCRdb indicates TRBD1, and absent DNA this call remains unverified. The CDR3 is 14 residues long. Germline CDR1 and CDR2: MNHEY and SVGEGT. This chain's CDR3 is CASSYTTRGQPQHF.

Measured by frequency, this clonotype is medium-sized. The chain uses TRBV29-1 and TRBJ2-7. CDR1 and CDR2 (germline): SQVTM, ANQGSEA. The CDR3 covers 13 residues. CDR3 loop: CSVASDTAYEQYF.